This T cell receptor (beta chain) was obtained from a study of T-cell memory formation after mild COVID-19. Study at large: Each donor largely had its own TCR clusters.

As for this clonotype: Its antigen is unknown.

After 5'RACE with constant-segment primers, TCR alpha and TCR beta cDNA libraries carrying sample barcodes and UMIs were obtained. One entry per CDR3 protein, called by TCRdb with MiXCR from the 5' RACE reads. Counted here are about 340,000 distinct CDR3 sequences, approximately 15% occurring once; the ten biggest clones make up around 22%. Broader study findings: Clones that contracted from day 15 to 85 had balanced CD4/CD8; later expanders were CD4+ biased.

The sequencing input was PBMCs or a T cell subset sorted from them (not recorded which). The sequence was collected from a man aged 18 to 30 who had mild COVID-19 (a few samples of this study predate the infection). Cell type and time point are not known.

CDR3 region: CSVEGDSPYEQYF. In DNA, the CDR3 is TGCAGCGTTGAAGGGGACAGTCCCTACGAGCAGTACTTC. The chain combines TRBV29-1 with TRBJ2-7, with 7 bases fitting TRBD1. V was clipped by 1 base and J by 2 bases; unmatched bases: 2. This CDR3 comprises 13 residues. CDR1 SQVTM and CDR2 ANQGSEA come from the germline V gene.